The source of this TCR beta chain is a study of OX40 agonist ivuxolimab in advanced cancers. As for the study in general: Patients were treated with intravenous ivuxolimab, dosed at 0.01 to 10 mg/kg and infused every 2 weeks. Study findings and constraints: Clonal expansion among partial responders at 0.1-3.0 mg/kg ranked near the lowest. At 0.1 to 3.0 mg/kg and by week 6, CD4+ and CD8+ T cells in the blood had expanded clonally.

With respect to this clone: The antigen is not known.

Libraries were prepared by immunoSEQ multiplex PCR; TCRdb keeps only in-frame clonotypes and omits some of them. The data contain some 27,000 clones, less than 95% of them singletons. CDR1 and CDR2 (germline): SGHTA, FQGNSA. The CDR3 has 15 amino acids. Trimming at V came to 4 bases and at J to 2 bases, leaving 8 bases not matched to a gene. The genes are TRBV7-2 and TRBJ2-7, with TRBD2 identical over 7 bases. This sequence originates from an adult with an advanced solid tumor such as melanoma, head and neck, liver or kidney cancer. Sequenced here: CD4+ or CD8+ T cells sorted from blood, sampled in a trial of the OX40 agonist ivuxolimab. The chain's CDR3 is CASSWTSTYPYEQYF. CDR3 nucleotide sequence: TGTGCCAGCAGCTGGACTAGTACCTACCCCTACGAGCAGTACTTC.